This T cell receptor beta chain emerged from a study of response to subunit inactivated influenza vaccine. The study's findings and limits: It was suggested by the authors that few new T cells are recruited by each seasonal influenza vaccination.

A single record per CDR3 protein comes from TCRdb applying MiXCR to the RT-PCR reads. The table includes 400,000 to 650,000 distinct CDR3 sequences, approximately 7.3% detected once. This clonotype has a count of ten or more. Its antigen remains unknown. The material was PBMCs from blood, obtained 23 to 25 months after vaccination. The TCR was taken from a man aged 45 to 75 who received an inactivated influenza vaccine.

The CDR3 DNA sequence: TGTGCCAGCAGCTTACGCGGGATGGGCAATGAGCAGTTCTTC. Residues: CASSLRGMGNEQFF. The chain employs TRBV7-8 and TRBJ2-1, with a possible D match to TRBD2 (6 bases). This CDR3 has 14 amino acids. Germline loops: CDR1 SGHVS, CDR2 FQNEAQ. With 2 bases removed from V and 6 bases from J, the gap between germline ends came to 11 bases. The whole variable domain, filled in from reference TRBV7-8 and TRBJ2-1, reads GAGVSQSPRYKVAKRGQDVALRCDPISGHVSLFWYQQALGQGPEFLTYFQNEAQLDKSGLPSDRFFAERPEGSVSTLKIQRTQQEDSAVYLCASSLRGMGNEQFFGPGTRLTVL.